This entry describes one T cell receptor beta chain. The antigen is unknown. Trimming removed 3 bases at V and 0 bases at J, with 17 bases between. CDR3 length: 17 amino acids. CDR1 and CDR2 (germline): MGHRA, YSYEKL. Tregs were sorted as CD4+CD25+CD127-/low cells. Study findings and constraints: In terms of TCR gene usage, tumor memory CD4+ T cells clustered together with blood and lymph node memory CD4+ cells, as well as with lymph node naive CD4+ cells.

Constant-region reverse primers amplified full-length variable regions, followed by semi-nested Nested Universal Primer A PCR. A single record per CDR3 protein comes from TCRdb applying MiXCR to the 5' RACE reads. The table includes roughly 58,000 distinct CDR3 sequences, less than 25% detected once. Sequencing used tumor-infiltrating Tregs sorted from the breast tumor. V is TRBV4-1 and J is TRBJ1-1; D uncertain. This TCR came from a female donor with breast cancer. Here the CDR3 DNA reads TGCGCCAGCAGCCATATCCGAAGGGTACGTCTGAACACTGAAGCTTTCTTT. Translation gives CASSHIRRVRLNTEAFF.